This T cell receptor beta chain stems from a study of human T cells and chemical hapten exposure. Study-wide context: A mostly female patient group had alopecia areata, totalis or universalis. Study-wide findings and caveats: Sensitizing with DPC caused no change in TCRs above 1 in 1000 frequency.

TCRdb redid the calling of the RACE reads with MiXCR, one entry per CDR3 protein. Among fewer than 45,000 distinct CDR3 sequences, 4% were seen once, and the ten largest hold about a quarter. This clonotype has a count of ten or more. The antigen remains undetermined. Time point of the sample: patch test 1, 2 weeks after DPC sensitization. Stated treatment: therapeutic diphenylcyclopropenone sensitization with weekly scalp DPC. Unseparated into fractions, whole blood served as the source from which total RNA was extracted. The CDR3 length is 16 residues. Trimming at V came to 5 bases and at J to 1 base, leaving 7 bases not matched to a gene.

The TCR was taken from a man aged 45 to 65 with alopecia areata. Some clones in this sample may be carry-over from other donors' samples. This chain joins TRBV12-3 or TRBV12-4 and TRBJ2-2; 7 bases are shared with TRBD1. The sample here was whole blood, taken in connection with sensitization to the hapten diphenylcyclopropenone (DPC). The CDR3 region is CASSPRQGGNTGELFF. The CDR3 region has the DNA TGTGCCAGCAGTCCCAGACAGGGCGGGAACACCGGGGAGCTGTTTTTT.